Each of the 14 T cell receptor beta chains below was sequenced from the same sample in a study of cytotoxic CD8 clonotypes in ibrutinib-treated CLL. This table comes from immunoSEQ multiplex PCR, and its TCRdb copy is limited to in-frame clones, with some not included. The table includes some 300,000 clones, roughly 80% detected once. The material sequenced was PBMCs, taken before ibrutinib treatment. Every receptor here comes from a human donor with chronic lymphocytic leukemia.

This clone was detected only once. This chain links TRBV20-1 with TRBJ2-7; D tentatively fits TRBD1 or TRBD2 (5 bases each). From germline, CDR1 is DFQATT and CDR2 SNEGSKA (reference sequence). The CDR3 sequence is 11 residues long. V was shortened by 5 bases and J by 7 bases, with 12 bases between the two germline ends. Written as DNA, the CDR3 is TGCAGTGCTTTTCACGGGGCGGAGCAGTACTTC. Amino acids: CSAFHGAEQYF.

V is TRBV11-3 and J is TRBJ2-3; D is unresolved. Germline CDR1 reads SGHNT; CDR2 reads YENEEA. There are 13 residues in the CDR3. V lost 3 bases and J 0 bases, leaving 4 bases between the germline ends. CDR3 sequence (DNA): TGTGCCAGCAGCTTGGGGAGCACAGATACGCAGTATTTT. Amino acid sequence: CASSLGSTDTQYF.

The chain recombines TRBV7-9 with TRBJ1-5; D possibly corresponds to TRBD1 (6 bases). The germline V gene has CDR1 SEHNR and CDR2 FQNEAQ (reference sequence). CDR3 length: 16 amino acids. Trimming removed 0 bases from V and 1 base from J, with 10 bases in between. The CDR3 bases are TGTGCCAGCAGCTTAGCGGCAGGGGCGAGCAATCAGCCCCAGCATTTT. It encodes CASSLAAGASNQPQHF.

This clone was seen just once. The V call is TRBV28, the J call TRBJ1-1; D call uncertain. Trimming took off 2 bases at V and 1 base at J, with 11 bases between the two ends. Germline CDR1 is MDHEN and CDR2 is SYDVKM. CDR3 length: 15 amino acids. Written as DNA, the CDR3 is TGTGCCAGCAGTTTAAGGGCGGGGTGGAACACTGAAGCTTTCTTT. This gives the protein CASSLRAGWNTEAFF.

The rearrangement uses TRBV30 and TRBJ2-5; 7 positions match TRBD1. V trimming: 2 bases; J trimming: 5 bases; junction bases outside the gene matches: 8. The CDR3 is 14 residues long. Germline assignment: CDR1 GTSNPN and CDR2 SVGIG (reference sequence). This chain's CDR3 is CAWSRNRGGETQYF. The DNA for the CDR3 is TGTGCCTGGAGTAGGAACAGGGGCGGTGAGACCCAGTACTTC.

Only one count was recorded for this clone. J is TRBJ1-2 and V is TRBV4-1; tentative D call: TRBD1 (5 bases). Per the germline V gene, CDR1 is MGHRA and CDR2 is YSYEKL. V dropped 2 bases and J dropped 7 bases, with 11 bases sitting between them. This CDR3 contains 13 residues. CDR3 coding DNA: TGCGCCAGCAGCCAACACGGGGCGGCTGGCTACACCTTC. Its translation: CASSQHGAAGYTF.

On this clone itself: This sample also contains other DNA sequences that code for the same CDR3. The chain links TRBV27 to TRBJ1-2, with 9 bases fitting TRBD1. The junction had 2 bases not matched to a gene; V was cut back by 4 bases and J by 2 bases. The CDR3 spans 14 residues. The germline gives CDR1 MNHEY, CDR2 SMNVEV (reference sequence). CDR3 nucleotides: TGTGCCAGCAGTTCCGGGACAGGGAACTATGGCTACACCTTC. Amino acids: CASSSGTGNYGYTF.

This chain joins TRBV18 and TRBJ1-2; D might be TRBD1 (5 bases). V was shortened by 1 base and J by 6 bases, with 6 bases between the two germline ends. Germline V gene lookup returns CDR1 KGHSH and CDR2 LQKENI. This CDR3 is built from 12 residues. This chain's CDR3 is CASSPRGDGYTF. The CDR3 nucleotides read TGTGCCAGCTCACCACGGGGGGATGGCTACACCTTC.

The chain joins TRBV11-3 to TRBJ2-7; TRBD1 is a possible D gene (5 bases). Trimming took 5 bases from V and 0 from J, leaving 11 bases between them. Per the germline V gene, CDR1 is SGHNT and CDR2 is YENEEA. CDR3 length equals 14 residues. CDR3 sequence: CASSQGAGSYEQYF. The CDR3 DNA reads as TGTGCCAGCAGCCAAGGGGCAGGCTCCTACGAGCAGTACTTC.

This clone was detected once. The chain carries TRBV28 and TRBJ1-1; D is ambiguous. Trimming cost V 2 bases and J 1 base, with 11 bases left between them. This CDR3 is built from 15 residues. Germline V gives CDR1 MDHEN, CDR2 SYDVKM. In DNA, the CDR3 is TGTGCCAGCAGTTTAGAATATACACAGAACACTGAAGCTTTCTTT. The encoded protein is CASSLEYTQNTEAFF.

The CDR3 region has the DNA TGTGCCACCTACATGATCGGACAGGGAAAAGGCTACACCTTC. Translation gives CATYMIGQGKGYTF. The chain uses TRBV28 and TRBJ1-2, with TRBD1 matching 8 bases. Germline CDR1 and CDR2: MDHEN and SYDVKM. Trimming cost V 10 bases and J 8 bases; bases outside gene matches: 15. The CDR3 runs to 14 residues.

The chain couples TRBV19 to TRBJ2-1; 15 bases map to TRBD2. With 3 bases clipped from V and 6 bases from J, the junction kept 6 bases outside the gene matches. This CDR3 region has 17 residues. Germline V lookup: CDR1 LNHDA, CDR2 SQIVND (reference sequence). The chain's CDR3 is CASSIPGLAGGRNEQFF. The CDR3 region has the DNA TGTGCCAGTAGTATCCCGGGACTAGCGGGGGGTCGCAATGAGCAGTTCTTC.

DNA of the CDR3: TGTGCCAGCAGTGATAATCCCGGACAGGGGTATGGCTACACCTTC. Encoded protein: CASSDNPGQGYGYTF. The chain employs TRBV25-1 and TRBJ1-2; 9 positions agree with TRBD1. The CDR3 is 15 residues long. V dropped 3 bases and J dropped 5; count of bases not matched to a gene: 7. Germline CDR1 reads MGHDK; CDR2 reads SYGVNS.

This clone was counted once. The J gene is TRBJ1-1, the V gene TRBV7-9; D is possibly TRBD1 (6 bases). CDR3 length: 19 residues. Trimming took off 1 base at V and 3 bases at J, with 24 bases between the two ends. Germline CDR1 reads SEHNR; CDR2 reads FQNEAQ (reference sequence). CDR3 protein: CASSLGAGVGIWGYTEAFF. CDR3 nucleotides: TGTGCCAGCAGCTTAGGAGCAGGGGTCGGGATCTGGGGGTACACTGAAGCTTTCTTT.